The 6 T cell receptor beta chains in this list originate from one sample, sequenced in a study of memory CD4+ T cells and cytomegalovirus serostatus (dated by TCRdb to about 2019). Single viable CD3+CD4+CD8-CD45RO+ cells were sorted as memory CD4+ T cells on a FACSAria II. The library was prepared using the immunoSEQ multiplex PCR assay. Held by TCRdb, this immuneACCESS table contains in-frame sequences only and omits some clones. Under half of the omission traces to an unresolved V gene where checked; the cause of the rest is unknown. The table for this sample lists around 84,000 clones; approximately 84% of them were counted only once. Jointly, the top ten make up around 0.77% of the sample. Sequenced input: memory CD4+ T cells from blood. These receptors were taken from an adult in good health and CMV-seronegative.

In DNA form, the CDR3 reads TGTGCCAGCAGCTCCCCCCTCAAACAGGGGTACGGCTATGGCTACACCTTC. Protein product: CASSSPLKQGYGYGYTF. The rearrangement links TRBV11-2 to TRBJ1-2; the match to TRBD1 covers 7 bases. J was trimmed by 4 bases and V by 4 bases; bases with no gene match: 15. The CDR3 totals 17 residues. Looked up from germline, CDR1 is SGHAT and CDR2 is FQNNGV. Filled out from reference TRBV11-2 and TRBJ1-2, the complete variable domain reads EAGVAQSPRYKIIEKRQSVAFWCNPISGHATLYWYQQILGQGPKLLIQFQNNGVVDDSQLPKDRFSAERLKGVDSTLKIQPAKLEDSAVYLCASSSPLKQGYGYGYTFGSGTRLTVV.

The J gene is TRBJ2-2, the V gene TRBV5-1; D is possibly TRBD1 or TRBD2 (5 bases each). Per the germline V gene, CDR1 is SGHRS and CDR2 is YFSETQ. The CDR3 covers 18 residues. Trimming removed 2 bases from V and 3 bases from J, with 20 bases in between. CDR3 nucleotides: TGCGCCAGCAGCTTCTCCCAGGGACGAGTTGAGTACACCGGGGAGCTGTTTTTT. Amino acid sequence: CASSFSQGRVEYTGELFF.

The sample holds a few counts of this clone. The chain recombines TRBV12-5 with TRBJ1-1; 8 bases are shared with TRBD1. The length of the CDR3 is 14 residues. V was clipped by 4 bases and J by 2 bases; unmatched bases: 3. CDR1 LGHNT and CDR2 FRNRAP come from the germline V gene. DNA of the CDR3: TGTGCTAGTGGTTCCGGGACAGGAAACACTGAAGCTTTCTTT. It yields the protein CASGSGTGNTEAFF.

This chain uses TRBV5-1 with TRBJ2-1; TRBD2 matches at 10 bases. Trimming at V came to 4 bases and at J to 7 bases, leaving 5 bases not matched to a gene. Germline-derived CDR1 and CDR2 are SGHRS and YFSETQ. The length of the CDR3 is 14 residues. CDR3 sequence: CASSQLAGYNEQFF. CDR3 DNA sequence: TGCGCCAGCAGCCAACTAGCGGGGTATAATGAGCAGTTCTTC.

The CDR3 sequence: CASKVGRANTEAFF. For the CDR3, the DNA is TGTGCCAGCAAGGTCGGCAGGGCGAACACTGAAGCTTTCTTT. This chain joins TRBV6-1 and TRBJ1-1; D perhaps matches TRBD1 (5 bases). CDR3 length: 14 amino acids. Trimming left V 7 bases short and J 1 base short, with 13 bases between. The germline CDR1 and CDR2 sequences are MNHNS and SASEGT.

The chain employs TRBV7-6 and TRBJ1-1, with a weak D call TRBD1 (6 bases). The length of the CDR3 is 14 residues. The ends were cut back, 5 bases at V and 0 bases at J, with 10 bases in the middle. CDR1 is SGHVS and CDR2 is FNYEAQ in the germline V gene. CDR3 bases: TGTGCCAGCAGCCAACAGGGCTTGAACACTGAAGCTTTCTTT. Translating gives CASSQQGLNTEAFF.